This T cell receptor beta chain was identified during a study of blood T cell repertoires in COVID-19. This CDR3 comprises 16 residues. The V gene end was trimmed by 3 bases and the J gene end by 3 bases; junction bases not matched to a gene: 11. Per germline, CDR1 SQVTM and CDR2 ANQGSEA. Clones were read by immunoSEQ multiplex PCR, and TCRdb kept only the in-frame ones, dropping some. The data hold 97,000 or so clones, with more than 85% observed a single time. J is TRBJ2-3 and V is TRBV29-1; 8 nucleotides line up with TRBD2. Sequenced material: peripheral blood. The receptor's source is a man aged 45-60 years with active or convalescent COVID-19. The CDR3 loop reads CSVDGLLAGGTDTQYF. DNA of the CDR3: TGCAGCGTTGATGGCTTGTTGGCGGGGGGAACAGATACGCAGTATTTT.